These T cell receptor beta chains were read from a single sample in a study of T cell responses to AZD1222 COVID-19 vaccine. Repertoires were generated with immunoSEQ multiplex PCR, while TCRdb's copy carries only in-frame clones and drops some. The sample consists of 75,000 to 100,000 clones, roughly nine tenths of them appearing once. The material sequenced was peripheral blood, taken on day 0 of AZD1222 vaccination. These receptors all come from an adult in good health. Each CDR3 is given with its conserved first and last residue. D genes are given only for firm matches. Size is omitted from some rows. Given values are once, few, many or a class for expanded clones.

J: TRBJ2-5; length: 15; size: NA; D: NA; V: TRBV28; DNA: TGTGCCAGCAGTTTATTCGGCAGGGGGGAAGAGACCCAGTACTTC; CDR3: CASSLFGRGEETQYF
J: TRBJ2-7; length: 14; size: NA; D: NA; V: TRBV2; DNA: TGTGCCAGCAGTGGGACGGTTGGGACGCACAAGCAGTACTTC; CDR3: CASSGTVGTHKQYF
J: TRBJ2-5; length: 15; size: NA; D: TRBD2; V: TRBV27; DNA: TGTGCCAGCAGTTTATCCGGGAGGGCCGGGGAGACCCAGTACTTC; CDR3: CASSLSGRAGETQYF
J: TRBJ2-1; length: 16; size: NA; D: TRBD2; V: TRBV5-1; DNA: TGCGCCAGCAGCTTAGCGGGATCGGCAACCTACAATGAGCAGTTCTTC; CDR3: CASSLAGSATYNEQFF
J: TRBJ1-5; length: 15; size: NA; D: NA; V: TRBV6-5; DNA: TGTGCCAGCAGTTACTCATGGGGGGCGGGTCAGCCCCAGCATTTT; CDR3: CASSYSWGAGQPQHF
J: TRBJ1-1; length: 17; size: NA; D: TRBD1; V: TRBV6-1; DNA: TGTGCCAGCAGTGGGCAGGGGGCTTCTCTCCTGGACACTGAAGCTTTCTTT; CDR3: CASSGQGASLLDTEAFF
J: TRBJ1-2; length: 15; size: NA; D: NA; V: TRBV28; DNA: TGTGCCAGCAGTACACTTCAGCGGACGGGATATGGCTACACCTTC; CDR3: CASSTLQRTGYGYTF
J: TRBJ2-3; length: 13; size: NA; D: NA; V: TRBV24-1; DNA: TGTGCCACCAGTAAGCAGGGAACAGATACGCAGTATTTT; CDR3: CATSKQGTDTQYF
J: TRBJ2-2; length: 14; size: NA; D: NA; V: TRBV9; DNA: TGTGCCAGCAGCGTTGGGGGGAACACCGGGGAGCTGTTTTTT; CDR3: CASSVGGNTGELFF
J: TRBJ2-2; length: 13; size: NA; D: NA; V: TRBV6-2/TRBV6-3; DNA: TGTGCCAGCAGCCGGACTAATACCGGGGAGCTGTTTTTT; CDR3: CASSRTNTGELFF
J: TRBJ2-1; length: 15; size: NA; D: TRBD2; V: TRBV6-5; DNA: TGTGCCAGCAGTCGTGGGACTAGCCAATACAATGAGCAGTTCTTC; CDR3: CASSRGTSQYNEQFF
J: TRBJ1-1; length: 14; size: NA; D: NA; V: TRBV18; DNA: TGTGCCAGCTCGCCCTCCGGGCCCAACACTGAAGCTTTCTTT; CDR3: CASSPSGPNTEAFF
J: TRBJ2-6; length: 16; size: NA; D: NA; V: TRBV5-5; DNA: TGTGCCAGCAGCTTGGGGACGGACTCTGGGGCCAACGTCCTGACTTTC; CDR3: CASSLGTDSGANVLTF
J: TRBJ1-6; length: 15; size: NA; D: TRBD1; V: TRBV27; DNA: TGTGCCAGCAGTCCGAGACAGGGTCCGGATTCACCCCTCCACTTT; CDR3: CASSPRQGPDSPLHF
J: TRBJ2-7; length: 15; size: few; D: TRBD1; V: TRBV5-1; DNA: TGCGCCAGCAGCATCAGCTCGACAGGGTCCCACGAGCAGTACTTC; CDR3: CASSISSTGSHEQYF
J: TRBJ1-6; length: 13; size: NA; D: NA; V: TRBV25-1; DNA: TGTGCCAGCAGTGAGAGCTATAATTCACCCCTCCACTTT; CDR3: CASSESYNSPLHF
J: TRBJ1-2; length: 16; size: NA; D: TRBD1; V: TRBV18; DNA: TGTGCCAGCTCACCAGGGGATCCTACAGGGGGGCATGGCTACACCTTC; CDR3: CASSPGDPTGGHGYTF
J: TRBJ2-7; length: 15; size: NA; D: TRBD1; V: TRBV2; DNA: TGTGCCAGCAACCATCCGGGACAGGGGGTCTACGAGCAGTACTTC; CDR3: CASNHPGQGVYEQYF
J: TRBJ2-4; length: 14; size: NA; D: NA; V: TRBV30; DNA: TGTGCCTGGAGTTTCGGGGGCAATAAAAACATTCAGTACTTC; CDR3: CAWSFGGNKNIQYF
J: TRBJ1-5; length: 14; size: NA; D: NA; V: TRBV15; DNA: TGTGCCACCAGCAGAGAAGGGTCGCATCAGCCCCAGCATTTT; CDR3: CATSREGSHQPQHF
J: TRBJ1-1; length: 14; size: NA; D: TRBD1; V: TRBV14; DNA: TGTGCCAGCAGCCAGCAGACAGGGGGGGCTGAAGCTTTCTTT; CDR3: CASSQQTGGAEAFF
J: TRBJ1-2; length: 14; size: NA; D: NA; V: TRBV6-5; DNA: TGTGCCAGCAGCCATGGGGGGGTTAACTATGGCTACACCTTC; CDR3: CASSHGGVNYGYTF
J: TRBJ2-1; length: 22; size: NA; D: TRBD2; V: TRBV27; DNA: TGTGCCAGCAGTTTATCGGGACAGTATGGACTAGCGGGAGGCGGGTCGTCCAATGAGCAGTTCTTC; CDR3: CASSLSGQYGLAGGGSSNEQFF
J: TRBJ1-4; length: 16; size: once; D: NA; V: TRBV7-9; DNA: TGTGCCAGCAGCTTATTGGGGGGCCTTTCGTATGAAAAACTGTTTTTT; CDR3: CASSLLGGLSYEKLFF
J: TRBJ2-5; length: 16; size: once; D: TRBD2; V: TRBV7-2; DNA: TGTGCCAGCAGCCCGACCGGGACTAGGAGCCAAGAGACCCAGTACTTC; CDR3: CASSPTGTRSQETQYF
J: TRBJ1-2; length: 18; size: NA; D: NA; V: TRBV11-2; DNA: TGTGCCAGCAGCATCTCGGGGGGGCCGGGTAGTCGCAACTATGGCTACACCTTC; CDR3: CASSISGGPGSRNYGYTF
J: TRBJ2-3; length: 11; size: NA; D: NA; V: TRBV24-1; DNA: TGTGCCACCAGTGATTCTACTACGCAGTATTTT; CDR3: CATSDSTTQYF
J: TRBJ1-5; length: 17; size: NA; D: NA; V: TRBV6-2/TRBV6-3; DNA: TGTGCCAGCAGTTACTCGTATGTGGACAGAAGCAATCAGCCCCAGCATTTT; CDR3: CASSYSYVDRSNQPQHF
J: TRBJ1-1; length: 11; size: NA; D: NA; V: TRBV18; DNA: TGTGCCAGCTCACCGGGGGCTGAAGCTTTCTTT; CDR3: CASSPGAEAFF
J: TRBJ2-4; length: 17; size: NA; D: TRBD2; V: TRBV29-1; DNA: TGCAGCGTTGTAATTAGCGGGAGTTCACGGGGCAAAAACATTCAGTACTTC; CDR3: CSVVISGSSRGKNIQYF
J: TRBJ1-4; length: 15; size: NA; D: TRBD1; V: TRBV30; DNA: TGTGCCTGGAGTTGGGGACAGAGTCAAAATGAAAAACTGTTTTTT; CDR3: CAWSWGQSQNEKLFF
J: TRBJ2-1; length: 14; size: NA; D: NA; V: TRBV19; DNA: TGTGCCAGTAGTATAGATGGCGCGGCCAATGAGCAGTTCTTC; CDR3: CASSIDGAANEQFF
J: TRBJ1-5; length: 16; size: NA; D: NA; V: TRBV3-1/TRBV3-2; DNA: TGTGCCAGCAGCCAAGGGCAGATAGGGGTAAGTTTGCCCCAGCATTTT; CDR3: CASSQGQIGVSLPQHF
J: TRBJ2-2; length: 16; size: NA; D: NA; V: TRBV18; DNA: TGTGCCAGCTCACCTATCGGGGGAGATGGCACCGGGGAGCTGTTTTTT; CDR3: CASSPIGGDGTGELFF
J: TRBJ2-5; length: 15; size: NA; D: NA; V: TRBV7-9; DNA: TGTGCCAGCAGCCCTATCACGGGGCTAGCGGAGACCCAGTACTTC; CDR3: CASSPITGLAETQYF
J: TRBJ1-1; length: 13; size: NA; D: NA; V: TRBV10-3; DNA: TGTGCCATCAGCGGCGGGGGGAACACTGAAGCTTTCTTT; CDR3: CAISGGGNTEAFF
J: TRBJ1-3; length: 16; size: once; D: NA; V: TRBV6-4; DNA: TGTGCCAGCAGCGGGGAGCTGGGAGCCTCTGGAAACACCATATATTTT; CDR3: CASSGELGASGNTIYF
J: TRBJ1-6; length: 15; size: NA; D: TRBD1; V: TRBV19; DNA: TGTGCCAGTAGTATTATGACAGGGAATAATTCACCCCTCCACTTT; CDR3: CASSIMTGNNSPLHF
J: TRBJ1-1; length: 14; size: few; D: NA; V: TRBV11-1; DNA: TGTGCCAGCAGTTATAGGACGGGGAACACTGAAGCTTTCTTT; CDR3: CASSYRTGNTEAFF
J: TRBJ2-3; length: 18; size: NA; D: NA; V: TRBV6-4; DNA: TGTGCCAGCAGTGACCACTCGGACGCGGGGGCCAACACAGATACGCAGTATTTT; CDR3: CASSDHSDAGANTDTQYF
J: TRBJ1-4; length: 16; size: NA; D: NA; V: TRBV12-5; DNA: TGTGCTAGTGGCTCCCCGAACAGGACTTCTAATGAAAAACTGTTTTTT; CDR3: CASGSPNRTSNEKLFF
J: TRBJ2-2; length: 13; size: NA; D: NA; V: TRBV2; DNA: TGTGCCAGCAGTGCCCCAGGAACCGGGGAGCTGTTTTTT; CDR3: CASSAPGTGELFF
J: TRBJ1-1; length: 15; size: NA; D: NA; V: TRBV5-1; DNA: TGCGCCAGCAGCTTGTCCAGCAGGTCGTACACTGAAGCTTTCTTT; CDR3: CASSLSSRSYTEAFF
J: TRBJ2-1; length: 14; size: NA; D: NA; V: TRBV4-3; DNA: TGCGCCAGCAGCCAAGGAGGGGTGGCCAATGAGCAGTTCTTC; CDR3: CASSQGGVANEQFF
J: TRBJ1-5; length: 15; size: once; D: NA; V: TRBV3-1/TRBV3-2; DNA: TGTGCCAGCAGCCAAGATACGACTGGCAATCAGCCCCAGCATTTT; CDR3: CASSQDTTGNQPQHF
J: TRBJ1-2; length: 14; size: NA; D: NA; V: TRBV21-1; DNA: TGTGCCAGCAGCGCCGGACAGGGGAGCTATGGCTACACCTTC; CDR3: CASSAGQGSYGYTF